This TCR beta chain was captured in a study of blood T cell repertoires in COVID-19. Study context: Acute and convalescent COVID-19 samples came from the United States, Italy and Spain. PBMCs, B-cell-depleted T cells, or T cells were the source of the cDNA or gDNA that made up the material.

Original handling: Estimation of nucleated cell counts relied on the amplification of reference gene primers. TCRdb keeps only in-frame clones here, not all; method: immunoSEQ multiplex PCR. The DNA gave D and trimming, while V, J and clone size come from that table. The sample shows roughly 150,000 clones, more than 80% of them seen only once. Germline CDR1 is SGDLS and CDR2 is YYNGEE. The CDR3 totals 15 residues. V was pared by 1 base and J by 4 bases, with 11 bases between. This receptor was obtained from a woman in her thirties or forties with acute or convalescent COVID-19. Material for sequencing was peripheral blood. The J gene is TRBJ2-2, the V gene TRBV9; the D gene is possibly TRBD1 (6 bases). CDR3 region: CASSVQGSGTGELFF. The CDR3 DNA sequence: TGTGCCAGCAGCGTACAGGGGAGCGGCACCGGGGAGCTGTTTTTT.